This entry describes one T cell receptor (beta chain). The antigen is undetermined. Clones were read by immunoSEQ multiplex PCR, and TCRdb kept only the in-frame ones, dropping some. The repertoire holds approximately 110,000 clones, 85% to 90% seen once, with more than 0.55% in the top ten. The record originates from a study of a mutant IDH1 vaccine in newly diagnosed glioma. This CDR3 is built from 12 residues. The germline CDR1 and CDR2 sequences are KGHSH and LQKENI. The V gene lost 2 bases and the J gene lost 4 bases, with 4 bases spanning the gap. Time point here: week 11, during vaccination. Doses of 300 ug of mutant IDH1 20-mer peptide were given with topical imiquimod.

The input for sequencing was PBMCs, taken from a glioma patient whose treatment included an IDH1 peptide vaccine. This chain uses TRBV18 with TRBJ2-3; D is undetermined. The clonotype comes from a woman between 50 and 59 years old with glioma. The chain's CDR3 is CASSPTSDTQYF. As DNA, the CDR3 is TGTGCCAGCTCACCAACTTCAGATACGCAGTATTTT. The entire variable domain, with the rest obtained from reference TRBV18 and TRBJ2-3, is as follows: NAGVMQNPRHLVRRRGQEARLRCSPMKGHSHVYWYRQLPEEGLKFMVYLQKENIIDESGMPKERFSAEFPKEGPSILRIQQVVRGDSAAYFCASSPTSDTQYFGPGTRLTVL.